One and the same sample provided the 26 T cell receptor beta chains below, sequenced in a study of regulatory T cells in long-lasting Graves disease. Construction of TCR beta libraries relied on iRepertoire HTBI primers and on Arm-PCR targeting CDR3 regions. TCRdb ran MiXCR on the multiplex PCR reads and lists one entry per CDR3 protein. This sample carries 200,000 to 250,000 distinct CDR3 sequences, 20% of them seen once, and the ten largest clones take 14%. Specified time point: newly diagnosed GD, antithyroid drugs for less than 3 months. Making the TCR library involved RNA that had been extracted from PBMCs. This sample comprised peripheral blood mononuclear cells (PBMCs), obtained at new diagnosis, from a patient treated with antithyroid drugs. Receptors originate from a female donor with Graves disease.

Remarks on this clonotype: This likely stems from a read error, as it lies one base from a far larger clone. CDR3 residues: CVSSQGREKYF. The CDR3 region has the DNA TGTGTCAGCAGCCAAGGCAGGGAGAAGTACTTC. The chain couples TRBV3-1 to TRBJ2-7, with D tentatively TRBD1 or TRBD2 (5 bases each). Germline lookup yields CDR1 LGHDT and CDR2 YNNKEL (reference sequence). This CDR3 contains 11 residues.

This clonotype occurred many times. The chain carries TRBV7-2 and TRBJ2-2; 10 bases are shared with TRBD1. The CDR3 runs to 16 residues. The germline gives CDR1 SGHTA, CDR2 FQGNSA. Trimming took 2 bases from V and 4 from J; bases not matched to a gene: 4. The CDR3 bases are TGTGCCAGCAGCTTATTGGGACAGGGGACCACCGGGGAGCTGTTTTTT. Its protein product is CASSLLGQGTTGELFF.

The J gene is TRBJ1-5, the V gene TRBV4-3; D unresolved. V gave up 4 bases and J gave up 7 bases, with 14 bases separating them. The CDR3 is 14 amino acids. Germline CDR1 and CDR2: LGHNA and YSLEER. CDR3 protein: CASSLNRWTQPQHF. The CDR3 nucleotides read TGCGCCAGCAGCCTGAACCGGTGGACCCAGCCCCAGCATTTT.

There are many counts of this clonotype. The CDR3 loop is CASSLSRGSDTQYF. CDR3 sequence (DNA): TGTGCCAGCAGTTTATCCAGGGGCTCAGATACGCAGTATTTT. The rearrangement links TRBV27 to TRBJ2-3; maybe TRBD1 (6 bases). V lost 0 bases, J lost 4 bases, and 8 bases lay in between. The CDR3 has 14 residues. CDR1 and CDR2 (germline): MNHEY, SMNVEV (reference sequence).

This clonotype was counted many times. The chain recombines TRBV20-1 with TRBJ2-1; 13 bases are a match to TRBD2. This CDR3 is 14 amino acids long. The germline gives CDR1 DFQATT, CDR2 SNEGSKA (reference sequence). Germline trimming cut 6 bases from V and 9 bases from J; bases unmatched to any gene: 8. The CDR3 nucleotides are TGCAGTGCAACTAGCGGGAGGGCCGGAGTTGAGCAGTTCTTC. Translating it yields CSATSGRAGVEQFF.

This clonotype was recorded at least ten times. The chain links TRBV7-3 to TRBJ2-3, with 13 positions matching TRBD2. Per germline, CDR1 SGHTA and CDR2 FQGTGA. The V gene end was trimmed by 5 bases and the J gene end by 6 bases; junction bases not matched to a gene: 2. The CDR3 sequence is 14 residues long. The chain's CDR3 is CASSPTSGRDTQYF. In DNA form, the CDR3 reads TGTGCCAGCAGCCCGACTAGCGGGAGGGATACGCAGTATTTT.

The chain uses TRBV20-1 and TRBJ1-1; 11 bases fit TRBD1. The V and J ends lost 0 bases and 7 bases, in that order; junction bases with no gene match: 7. The length of the CDR3 is 15 residues. Germline CDR1 is DFQATT and CDR2 is SNEGSKA (reference sequence). CDR3 sequence: CSARDRDRGVGEAFF. CDR3 nucleotides: TGCAGTGCTAGAGATCGGGACAGGGGGGTTGGTGAAGCTTTCTTT.

This clonotype was counted many times. This sequence joins TRBV18 and TRBJ2-1; TRBD2 might be the D (6 bases). V was clipped by 3 bases and J by 9 bases, with 12 bases between them. Germline V gene data show CDR1 as KGHSH and CDR2 as LQKENI. The CDR3 loop spans 13 amino acids. DNA for the CDR3: TGTGCCAGCTCACCTCCGGGAGCGGGTGAGCAGTTCTTC. Its translation: CASSPPGAGEQFF.

As regards this clonotype: This sequence may be a read error, since a much larger clone differs from it by one base. The chain couples TRBV6-1 to TRBJ1-5; D not resolved. The CDR3 contains 13 residues. The V gene's germline CDR1 is MNHNS and CDR2 SASEGT. Trimming cost V 5 bases and J 16 bases, with 21 bases left between them. CDR3 amino acids: CASSIERDKVSHF. The CDR3 region has the DNA TGTGCCAGCAGTATAGAGCGAGACAAGGTGTCCCATTTT.

This clonotype was detected ten times or more. J is TRBJ1-2 and V is TRBV7-9; D unclear. The CDR3 runs 16 residues. Germline CDR1 reads SEHNR; CDR2 reads FQNEAQ (reference sequence). V was cut by 0 bases and J by 5 bases, with 16 bases left in between. CDR3 region: CASSLAMPLESYGYTF. The CDR3 nucleotides are TGTGCCAGCAGCTTAGCGATGCCGTTGGAGAGTTATGGCTACACCTTC.

This clonotype was picked up many times. An end of the junction differs from the germline gene, which may be a read error. V and J are TRBV5-1 and TRBJ2-3; a weak D match, TRBD2 (6 bases). Germline loops: CDR1 SGHRS, CDR2 YFSETQ. This CDR3 is 14 amino acids long. CDR3 sequence: CASSLGEAADTQYF. The DNA for the CDR3 is TGTGCCAGCAGCTTGGGGGAGGCGGCAGATACGCAGTATTTT.

Ten or more counts support this clonotype. The chain carries TRBV28 and TRBJ2-2; the match to TRBD1 covers 12 bases. CDR3 length: 17 amino acids. The V segment lost 7 bases and the J segment 6 bases; nucleotides outside the gene matches: 12. The germline V gene has CDR1 MDHEN and CDR2 SYDVKM. CDR3 sequence: CASIQTGDRGLSGELFF. The CDR3 DNA reads as TGTGCCAGCATCCAAACGGGGGACAGGGGGCTTTCCGGGGAGCTGTTTTTT.

This clonotype has a count of ten or more. The CDR3 nucleotides are TGTGCCAGCGATAGCCTCTTGACCGGGACGGATGCCTACGAGCAGTACTTC. Protein: CASDSLLTGTDAYEQYF. The J gene is TRBJ2-7, the V gene TRBV6-1; D may match TRBD1 or TRBD2 (5 bases each). This CDR3 contains 17 residues. V was shortened by 8 bases and J by 2 bases, with 25 bases between the two germline ends. Germline CDR1 and CDR2: MNHNS and SASEGT.

This clonotype was recorded at least ten times. The V call is TRBV3-1, the J call TRBJ2-7; 8 nucleotides agree with TRBD2. Germline CDR1 reads LGHDT; CDR2 reads YNNKEL (reference sequence). The trim removed 1 base at V and 5 bases at J, leaving 7 bases unmatched. CDR3 length equals 15 residues. CDR3 protein: CASSQVGRAVNEQYF. The DNA for the CDR3 is TGTGCCAGCAGCCAAGTCGGGAGGGCAGTCAACGAGCAGTACTTC.

This clonotype was found many times. The rearrangement joins TRBV18 to TRBJ2-3; D is uncertain. Germline CDR1 is KGHSH and CDR2 is LQKENI. CDR3 size: 13 residues. The V end was cut by 8 bases, the J end by 3 bases, with 12 bases between. The CDR3 loop reads CASSPPGTDTQYF. The DNA of the CDR3 is TGTGCCAGCAGCCCGCCTGGGACAGATACGCAGTATTTT.

In this sample, this clonotype turned up many times. V is TRBV4-3 and J is TRBJ2-7; tentative D call: TRBD2 (6 bases). This CDR3 contains 15 residues. V lost 2 bases to trimming and J lost 1 base, with 12 bases between them. In germline, CDR1 is LGHNA, CDR2 YSLEER. CDR3 coding DNA: TGCGCCAGCAGCCAAACCGGGAGTCCTTCCTACGAGCAGTACTTC. Translation: CASSQTGSPSYEQYF.

This clonotype was recorded at least ten times. The rearrangement joins TRBV10-3 to TRBJ2-5; TRBD2 agrees at 11 bases. Germline assignment: CDR1 ENHRY and CDR2 SYGVKD. This CDR3 is 14 amino acids long. After removal of 7 bases from V and 2 bases from J, the junction contained 3 bases not matched to a gene. The CDR3 protein is CAIKGTSGQETQYF. The CDR3 DNA reads as TGTGCCATCAAGGGGACTAGCGGACAAGAGACCCAGTACTTC.

There are many counts of this clonotype. The CDR3: CASNAGNYGYTF. The CDR3 DNA is TGTGCCAGCAACGCGGGAAACTATGGCTACACCTTC. The V call is TRBV6-1, the J call TRBJ1-2; the D is unclear. The CDR3 length is 12 residues. Germline V gene sequence: CDR1 MNHNS, CDR2 SASEGT. Deletions cut 7 bases from V and 2 bases from J, with 8 bases between.

The table lists this clonotype with many counts. This chain joins TRBV7-3 and TRBJ2-5, with D perhaps matching TRBD1 or TRBD2 (5 bases each). Germline lookup yields CDR1 SGHTA and CDR2 FQGTGA. V lost 2 bases, J lost 2 bases, and 12 bases lay in between. The CDR3 has 15 amino acids. CDR3 region: CASSLGAGLQETQYF. CDR3 DNA sequence: TGTGCCAGCAGCTTAGGGGCGGGCCTTCAAGAGACCCAGTACTTC.

There are many counts of this clonotype. The chain carries TRBV30 and TRBJ2-6, with D hard to call. Trimming cost V 8 bases and J 1 base, with 9 bases left between them. CDR1 GTSNPN and CDR2 SVGIG come from the germline V gene (reference sequence). The CDR3 has 13 amino acids. CDR3 in amino acids: CAEDRSGANVLTF. The CDR3, as DNA: TGTGCCGAGGACCGGTCTGGGGCCAACGTCCTGACTTTC.

This clonotype was seen a few times. The chain combines TRBV7-2 with TRBJ2-6; 15 positions match TRBD2. Germline V gives CDR1 SGHTA, CDR2 FQGNSA. V was clipped by 5 bases and J by 0 bases; unmatched bases: 5. The CDR3 totals 19 residues. CDR3 coding DNA: TGTGCCAGCAGCCCGGGACTAGCGGGGGGCAGCTCTGGGGCCAACGTCCTGACTTTC. Its protein product is CASSPGLAGGSSGANVLTF.

Details on this clonotype: This clone may be a read error of a much larger clone one base away. The rearrangement links TRBV2 to TRBJ1-1; no clear D. The CDR3 is 14 amino acids. CDR1 and CDR2 (germline): SNHLY, FYNNEI. The CDR3 region has the DNA TGTGCCAGCAGTGGGCAGATGATGAACACTGAAGCTTCCTTT. Amino acid sequence: CASSGQMMNTEASF.

Many counts were recorded for this clonotype. The J gene is TRBJ1-5, the V gene TRBV20-1; D is undetermined. Trimming took 1 base from V and 6 from J, leaving 10 bases between them. This CDR3 region has 13 residues. The V gene's germline CDR1 is DFQATT and CDR2 SNEGSKA (reference sequence). The CDR3 DNA follows: TGCAGTGCTAGAGTGGGCATTGGTCAGCCCCAGCATTTT. Its translation: CSARVGIGQPQHF.

This clonotype was observed a handful of times. V and J are TRBV5-6 and TRBJ2-3, with D possibly TRBD1 on 6 matching bases. V lost 3 bases to trimming and J lost 2 bases, with 19 bases between them. The CDR3 runs 17 residues. Germline CDR1 reads SGHDT; CDR2 reads YYEEEE. CDR3 protein: CASSSLAGAGDTDTQYF. The CDR3 nucleotides read TGTGCCAGCAGCTCCCTTGCAGGGGCGGGCGACACAGATACGCAGTATTTT.

About this clonotype itself: A far more abundant clone sits one base away, making this likely a read error. The conserved phenylalanine or tryptophan is not found at the CDR3 terminus, so this likely reflects a read error. This chain uses TRBV7-2 with TRBJ1-5; D gene uncertain. This CDR3 is built from 15 residues. CDR1 is SGHTA, CDR2 FQGNSA, per germline. The CDR3 loop reads CASSPGVGSNQPQHY. The CDR3 DNA reads TGCGCCAGCAGCCCGGGAGTGGGGAGCAATCAGCCCCAGCATTAT.

This sequence joins TRBV27 and TRBJ1-3, with 11 bases fitting TRBD1. The CDR3 runs to 16 residues. Germline V gene data show CDR1 as MNHEY and CDR2 as SMNVEV (reference sequence). V was pared by 6 bases and J by 0 bases, with 4 bases of the junction left unmatched. CDR3 region: CASSWTGGPSGNTIYF. CDR3 bases: TGTGCCAGCAGCTGGACAGGGGGCCCCTCTGGAAACACCATATATTTT.